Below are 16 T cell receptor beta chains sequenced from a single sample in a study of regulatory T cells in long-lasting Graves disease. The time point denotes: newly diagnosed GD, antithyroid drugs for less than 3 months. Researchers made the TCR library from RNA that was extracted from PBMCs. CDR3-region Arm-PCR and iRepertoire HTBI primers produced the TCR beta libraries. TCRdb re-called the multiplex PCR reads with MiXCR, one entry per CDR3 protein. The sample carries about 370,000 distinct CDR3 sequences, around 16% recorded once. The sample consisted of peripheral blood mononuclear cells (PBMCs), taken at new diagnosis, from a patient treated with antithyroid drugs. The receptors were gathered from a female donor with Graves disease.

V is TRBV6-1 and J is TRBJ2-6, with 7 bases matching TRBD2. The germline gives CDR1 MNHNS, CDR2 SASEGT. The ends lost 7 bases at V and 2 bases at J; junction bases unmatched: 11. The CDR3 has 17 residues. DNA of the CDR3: TGTGCCAGCACCCGCAACCGGGGGACTACTGGGGCCAACGTCCTGACTTTC. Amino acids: CASTRNRGTTGANVLTF.

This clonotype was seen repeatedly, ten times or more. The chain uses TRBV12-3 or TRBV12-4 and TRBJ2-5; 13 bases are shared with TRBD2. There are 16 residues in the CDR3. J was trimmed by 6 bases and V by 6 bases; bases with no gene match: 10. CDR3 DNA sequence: TGTGCCAGCAGACCGACCGGGACTAGCGGGAAAAAGACCCAGTACTTC. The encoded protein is CASRPTGTSGKKTQYF.

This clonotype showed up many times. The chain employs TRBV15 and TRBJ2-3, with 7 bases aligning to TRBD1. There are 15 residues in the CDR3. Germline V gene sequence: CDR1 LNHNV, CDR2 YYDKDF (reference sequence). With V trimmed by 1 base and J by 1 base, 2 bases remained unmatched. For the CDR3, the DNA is TGTGCCACCAGCAGAGGAGACAGGGGCACAGATACGCAGTATTTT. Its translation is CATSRGDRGTDTQYF.

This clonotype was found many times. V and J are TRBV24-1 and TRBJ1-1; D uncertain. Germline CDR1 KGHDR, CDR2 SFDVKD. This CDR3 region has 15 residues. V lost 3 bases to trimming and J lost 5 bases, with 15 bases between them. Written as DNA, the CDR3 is TGTGCCACCAGTGATCCGACATCCTGGGGAACTGAAGCTTTCTTT. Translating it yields CATSDPTSWGTEAFF.

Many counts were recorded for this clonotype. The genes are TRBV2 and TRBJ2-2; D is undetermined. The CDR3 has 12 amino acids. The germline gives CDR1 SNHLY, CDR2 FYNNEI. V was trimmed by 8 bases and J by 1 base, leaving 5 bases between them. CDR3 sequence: CASGVNTGELFF. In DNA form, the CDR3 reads TGTGCCAGCGGAGTGAACACCGGGGAGCTGTTTTTT. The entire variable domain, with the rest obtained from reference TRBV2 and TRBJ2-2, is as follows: EPEVTQTPSHQVTQMGQEVILRCVPISNHLYFYWYRQILGQKVEFLVSFYNNEISEKSEIFDDQFSVERPDGSNFTLKIRSTKLEDSAMYFCASGVNTGELFFGEGSRLTVL.

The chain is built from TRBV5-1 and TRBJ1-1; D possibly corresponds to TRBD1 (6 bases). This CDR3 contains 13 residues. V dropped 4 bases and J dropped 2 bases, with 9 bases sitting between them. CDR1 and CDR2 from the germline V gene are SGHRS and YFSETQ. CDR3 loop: CASSRDINTEAFF. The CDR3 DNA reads TGCGCCAGCAGCCGGGACATTAACACTGAAGCTTTCTTT. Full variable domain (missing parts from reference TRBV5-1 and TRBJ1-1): KAGVTQTPRYLIKTRGQQVTLSCSPISGHRSVSWYQQTPGQGLQFLFEYFSETQRNKGNFPGRFSGRQFSNSRSEMNVSTLELGDSALYLCASSRDINTEAFFGQGTRLTVV.

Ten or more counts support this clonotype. In nucleotides, the CDR3 is TGCAGCGTTGAAGTGGGGGAACTTAACTATGGCTACACCTTC. The encoded protein is CSVEVGELNYGYTF. The chain couples TRBV29-1 to TRBJ1-2; possibly TRBD1 for D (5 bases). Germline CDR1 and CDR2: SQVTM and ANQGSEA. This CDR3 has 14 residues. Trimming pared 1 base from V and 1 base from J, leaving 10 bases between.

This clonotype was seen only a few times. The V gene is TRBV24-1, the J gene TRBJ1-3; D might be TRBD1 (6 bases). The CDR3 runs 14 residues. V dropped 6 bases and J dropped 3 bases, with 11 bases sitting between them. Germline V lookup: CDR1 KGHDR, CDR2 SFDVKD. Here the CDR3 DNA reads TGTGCCACCAGTCAACAGGGAGATGGAAACACCATATATTTT. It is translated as CATSQQGDGNTIYF.

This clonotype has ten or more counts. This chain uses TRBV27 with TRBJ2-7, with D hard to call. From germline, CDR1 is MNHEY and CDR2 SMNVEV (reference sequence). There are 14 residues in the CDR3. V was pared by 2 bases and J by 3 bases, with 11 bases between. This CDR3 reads CASSLKASHYEQYF. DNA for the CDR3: TGTGCCAGCAGTTTAAAGGCCTCGCACTACGAGCAGTACTTC.

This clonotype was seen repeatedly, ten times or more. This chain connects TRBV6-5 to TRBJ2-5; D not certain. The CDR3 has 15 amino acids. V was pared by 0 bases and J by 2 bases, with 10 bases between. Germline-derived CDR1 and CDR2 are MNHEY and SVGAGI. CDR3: CASSYSIGQQETQYF. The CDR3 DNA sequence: TGTGCCAGCAGTTACTCGATCGGGCAGCAAGAGACCCAGTACTTC.

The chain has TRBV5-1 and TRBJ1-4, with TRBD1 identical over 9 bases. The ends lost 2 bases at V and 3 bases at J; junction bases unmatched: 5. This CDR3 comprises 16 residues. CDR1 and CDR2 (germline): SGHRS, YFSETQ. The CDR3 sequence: CASSLTGGNANEKLFF. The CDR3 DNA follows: TGCGCCAGCAGCTTAACAGGGGGCAATGCTAATGAAAAACTGTTTTTT.

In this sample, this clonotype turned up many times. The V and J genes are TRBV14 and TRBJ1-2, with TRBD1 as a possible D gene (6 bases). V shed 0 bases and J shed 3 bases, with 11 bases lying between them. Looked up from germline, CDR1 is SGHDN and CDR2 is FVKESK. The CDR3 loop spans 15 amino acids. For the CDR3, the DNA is TGTGCCAGCAGCCAAGATTGGGACATCTACTATGGCTACACCTTC. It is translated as CASSQDWDIYYGYTF.

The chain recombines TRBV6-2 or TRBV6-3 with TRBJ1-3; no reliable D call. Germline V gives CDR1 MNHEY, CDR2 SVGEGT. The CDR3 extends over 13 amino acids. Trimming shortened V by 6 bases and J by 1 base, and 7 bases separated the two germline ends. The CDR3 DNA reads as TGTGCCAGCAGAGTCGCGTCTGGAAACACCATATATTTT. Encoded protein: CASRVASGNTIYF.

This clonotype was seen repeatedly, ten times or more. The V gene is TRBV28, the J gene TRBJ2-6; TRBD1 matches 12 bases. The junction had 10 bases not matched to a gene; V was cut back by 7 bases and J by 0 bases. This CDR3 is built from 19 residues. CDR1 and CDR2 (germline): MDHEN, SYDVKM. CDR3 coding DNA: TGTGCCAGCACCCAAACGGGGACAGGGGGCTTCTCTGGGGCCAACGTCCTGACTTTC. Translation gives CASTQTGTGGFSGANVLTF.

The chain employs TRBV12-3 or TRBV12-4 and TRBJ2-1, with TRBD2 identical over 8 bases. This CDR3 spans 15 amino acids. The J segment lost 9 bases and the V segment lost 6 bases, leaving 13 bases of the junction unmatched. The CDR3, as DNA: TGTGCCAGCAGGGGGTTTGGAGCGGGAGTACCTGAGCAGTTCTTC. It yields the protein CASRGFGAGVPEQFF.

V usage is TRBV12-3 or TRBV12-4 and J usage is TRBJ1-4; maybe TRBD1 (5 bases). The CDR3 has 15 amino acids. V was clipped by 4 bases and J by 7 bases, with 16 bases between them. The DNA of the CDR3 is TGTGCCAGCAGTTCCCGGGTGGGGGGTGGTGAAAAACTGTTTTTT. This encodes CASSSRVGGGEKLFF.